Listed below are T cell receptor beta chains from one sample, sequenced in a study of cytomegalovirus exposure and HLA in healthy donors. Some clones are missing from TCRdb's copy, which holds only in-frame ones; the method was immunoSEQ multiplex PCR. The table shows fewer than 200,000 clones, with just under 80% occurring only once. The sample consisted of PBMCs. Receptors were obtained from a young man in good health and CMV-seronegative. The CDR3 runs from the conserved cysteine through the conserved F or W. D genes are given only for firm matches. The size entry is marked missing in some rows and otherwise reads once, few, many or a size class.

DNA: TGCGCCAGCAGCTTGCAGGGGGCCAGCAATCAGCCCCAGCATTTT
CDR3: CASSLQGASNQPQHF
D: TRBD1
size: .
V: TRBV5-1
J: TRBJ1-5

DNA: TGCGCCAGCAGCCAAGATCCCGGGACAGGGGGGGAGACCCAGTACTTC
CDR3: CASSQDPGTGGETQYF
D: TRBD1
size: once
V: TRBV4-1
J: TRBJ2-5

DNA: TGTGCCAGCAGCCCTGGCGGGGGGCCCTACGAGCAGTACTTC
CDR3: CASSPGGGPYEQYF
D: TRBD2
size: .
V: TRBV7-6
J: TRBJ2-7

DNA: TGTGCCAGCAGTGTGTCCGGGACAGGATTCTATGGCTACACCTTC
CDR3: CASSVSGTGFYGYTF
D: TRBD1
size: .
V: TRBV27
J: TRBJ1-2

DNA: TGTGCCATCAGTGAGTCGGTGCTACCTAATGAAAAACTGTTTTTT
CDR3: CAISESVLPNEKLFF
D: .
size: .
V: TRBV10-3
J: TRBJ1-4

DNA: TGTGCCAGCTCATCGTCGCGTAGGAGTTCACTCACAGATACGCAGTATTTT
CDR3: CASSSSRRSSLTDTQYF
D: .
size: .
V: TRBV18
J: TRBJ2-3

DNA: TGTGCCAGCAGTGAATTCTCATGGGACTCTGAAGCTTTCTTT
CDR3: CASSEFSWDSEAFF
D: .
size: .
V: TRBV25-1
J: TRBJ1-1

DNA: TGTGCCAGCAGCCCCTTGAGGACACTGGCCTCCTACGAGCAGTACTTC
CDR3: CASSPLRTLASYEQYF
D: .
size: once
V: TRBV7-9
J: TRBJ2-7

DNA: TGTGCCAGCAGAAAAGAGGAGGGAAACTATGGCTACACCTTC
CDR3: CASRKEEGNYGYTF
D: .
size: .
V: TRBV25-1
J: TRBJ1-2

DNA: TGCGCCAGCAGCGGCGGGACTGTAAATTCACCCCTCCACTTT
CDR3: CASSGGTVNSPLHF
D: .
size: once
V: TRBV5-1
J: TRBJ1-6

DNA: TGTGCCAGCAGCTCGCGACAGGAGAACACCGGGGAGCTGTTTTTT
CDR3: CASSSRQENTGELFF
D: .
size: .
V: TRBV7-8
J: TRBJ2-2

DNA: TGTGCCTTACTAGCGGGAGGGTACGAGCAGTACTTC
CDR3: CALLAGGYEQYF
D: TRBD2
size: once
V: TRBV30
J: TRBJ2-7

DNA: TGTGGGGCAGGATTCTATGGCTACACCTTC
CDR3: CGAGFYGYTF
D: .
size: once
V: TRBV30
J: TRBJ1-2

DNA: TGCAGCGTTGAATTATCAGGGCGAGGCTACGAGCAGTACTTC
CDR3: CSVELSGRGYEQYF
D: .
size: .
V: TRBV29-1
J: TRBJ2-7

DNA: TGTGCCAGCAGTTACCTCGGGACAGGGGTCTACGAGCAGTACTTC
CDR3: CASSYLGTGVYEQYF
D: TRBD1
size: .
V: TRBV6-5
J: TRBJ2-7

DNA: TGTGCCAGCAGCGAGGACAGTCGGCACCAAGAGACCCAGTACTTC
CDR3: CASSEDSRHQETQYF
D: .
size: .
V: TRBV7-9
J: TRBJ2-5

DNA: TGCGCCAGCATTAGAGACAGGGAACGTTCTGAAGCTTTCTTT
CDR3: CASIRDRERSEAFF
D: TRBD1
size: .
V: TRBV10-2
J: TRBJ1-1

DNA: TGTGCCAGCAGTGCGGCCGGGATGAACACCATATATTTT
CDR3: CASSAAGMNTIYF
D: .
size: .
V: TRBV25-1
J: TRBJ1-3

DNA: TGTGCCAGCAGCTTCGCGGGAGGGCTGGACGGGGAGCTGTTTTTT
CDR3: CASSFAGGLDGELFF
D: TRBD2
size: once
V: TRBV5-4
J: TRBJ2-2

DNA: TGTGCCAGCAGCTTAGACAGCGGGAGTATCCGGCAGTACTTC
CDR3: CASSLDSGSIRQYF
D: TRBD2
size: .
V: TRBV7-8
J: TRBJ2-5

DNA: TGCAGCGTTGACCTAGCGGGGAACACCGGGGAGCTGTTTTTT
CDR3: CSVDLAGNTGELFF
D: TRBD2
size: .
V: TRBV29-1
J: TRBJ2-2

DNA: TGTGCCAGCAGCATTCACGGGGGGGCTATTTGGGAGCAGTACTTC
CDR3: CASSIHGGAIWEQYF
D: TRBD2
size: .
V: TRBV11-2
J: TRBJ2-7

DNA: TGTGCCAGCAGCCGGGTGGGGGAGCCACAACTAGCGGGGACCGGGGTGTACTTC
CDR3: CASSRVGEPQLAGTGVYF
D: TRBD2
size: .
V: TRBV5-4
J: TRBJ2-7

DNA: TGTGCCAGCAGCACCGGACATACCTACGAGCAGTACTTC
CDR3: CASSTGHTYEQYF
D: .
size: few
V: TRBV5-4
J: TRBJ2-7

DNA: TGTGCCAGCAGCCGGAGAAACACTGAAGCTTTCTTT
CDR3: CASSRRNTEAFF
D: .
size: .
V: TRBV28
J: TRBJ1-1

DNA: TGTGCCTGGAGCGCAGACAGGTACCAAGAGACCCAGTACTTC
CDR3: CAWSADRYQETQYF
D: .
size: .
V: TRBV30
J: TRBJ2-5

DNA: TGTGCCAGCAGTTGGGGACAGAACTATGGCTACACCTTC
CDR3: CASSWGQNYGYTF
D: TRBD1
size: .
V: TRBV6-5
J: TRBJ1-2

DNA: TGTGCCAGCAGCTTAAGAGGTGCGGCCCACGCCCCAGATACGCAGTATTTT
CDR3: CASSLRGAAHAPDTQYF
D: .
size: .
V: TRBV7-3
J: TRBJ2-3

DNA: TGTGCCTGGACCCCCGGGAGGGGGAAATACAATGAAAAACTGTTTTTT
CDR3: CAWTPGRGKYNEKLFF
D: .
size: few
V: TRBV30
J: TRBJ1-4

DNA: TGTGCCAGCAGCTCAGGGACAGGGCAGCCTGAAAACATTCAGTACTTC
CDR3: CASSSGTGQPENIQYF
D: TRBD1
size: .
V: TRBV5-6
J: TRBJ2-4

DNA: TGTGCCAGCAGCATTCAGGGTTCTGAGCAGTTCTTC
CDR3: CASSIQGSEQFF
D: .
size: .
V: TRBV7-2
J: TRBJ2-1

DNA: TGTGCCAGCAGCTTAGTTTCAAGGGGCCTTCAAGTTTACAATGAGCAGTTCTTC
CDR3: CASSLVSRGLQVYNEQFF
D: .
size: once
V: TRBV7-2
J: TRBJ2-1

DNA: TGTGCCAGTCGACCCCGGCCCACGCGGGGGTACCAAGAGACCCAGTACTTC
CDR3: CASRPRPTRGYQETQYF
D: TRBD2
size: few
V: TRBV19
J: TRBJ2-5

DNA: TGTGCCAGCGGTGGGACAGGGGACACCGGGGAGCTGTTTTTT
CDR3: CASGGTGDTGELFF
D: TRBD1
size: few
V: TRBV6-1
J: TRBJ2-2

DNA: TGTGCTAGTGGTTTGCCTCAGAGAGGGGGTGAGGGTAGAAATCAGCCCCAGCATTTT
CDR3: CASGLPQRGGEGRNQPQHF
D: .
size: .
V: TRBV12-5
J: TRBJ1-5

DNA: TGTGCCACGGGACAACAAGAGACCCAGTACTTC
CDR3: CATGQQETQYF
D: .
size: once
V: TRBV30
J: TRBJ2-5

DNA: TGTGCCTGGAGTCCGGGGATTAACTATGGCTACACCTTC
CDR3: CAWSPGINYGYTF
D: .
size: .
V: TRBV30
J: TRBJ1-2

DNA: TGTGCCAGCAGCTCGATTCTGGACGGGGAGTATAATTCACCCCTCCACTTT
CDR3: CASSSILDGEYNSPLHF
D: .
size: .
V: TRBV5-6
J: TRBJ1-6

DNA: TGTGCCAGCAGTTACAGTATCGGGGACAGAGCCTATGGCTACACCTTC
CDR3: CASSYSIGDRAYGYTF
D: TRBD1
size: once
V: TRBV6-5
J: TRBJ1-2

DNA: TGTGCCAGCAGGGTGGAGGGGGGGGCCGACGAGCAGTACTTC
CDR3: CASRVEGGADEQYF
D: .
size: .
V: TRBV28
J: TRBJ2-7

DNA: TGTGCCAGCAGCCCGCGGGACAGTTCCTTCGCGAACACCGGGGAGCTGTTTTTT
CDR3: CASSPRDSSFANTGELFF
D: .
size: .
V: TRBV7-8
J: TRBJ2-2

DNA: TGTGCCAGCAGCGCACTAGCGGACAATGAGCAGTTCTTC
CDR3: CASSALADNEQFF
D: .
size: .
V: TRBV21-1
J: TRBJ2-1